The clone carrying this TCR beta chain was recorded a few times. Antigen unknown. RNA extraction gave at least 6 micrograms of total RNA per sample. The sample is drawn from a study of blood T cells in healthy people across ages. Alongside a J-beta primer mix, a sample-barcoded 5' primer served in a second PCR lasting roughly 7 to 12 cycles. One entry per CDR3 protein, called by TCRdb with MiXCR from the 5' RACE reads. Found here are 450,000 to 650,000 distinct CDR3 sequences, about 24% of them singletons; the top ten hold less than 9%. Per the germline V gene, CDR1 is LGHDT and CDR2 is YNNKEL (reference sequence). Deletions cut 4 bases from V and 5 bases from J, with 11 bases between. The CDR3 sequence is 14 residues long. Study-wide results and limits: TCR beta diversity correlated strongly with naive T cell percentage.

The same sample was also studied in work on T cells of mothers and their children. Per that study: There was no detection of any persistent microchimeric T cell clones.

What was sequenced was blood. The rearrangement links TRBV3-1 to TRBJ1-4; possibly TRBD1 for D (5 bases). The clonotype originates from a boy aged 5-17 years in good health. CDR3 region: CASSLDSDNEKLFF. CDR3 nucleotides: TGTGCCAGCAGCCTCGACAGCGACAATGAAAAACTGTTTTTT.